This T cell receptor beta chain was found in a study of vaccination effects on CD4 cells after COVID-19. Study-wide results and caveats: Late post-vaccination samples showed marked contraction of infection- and vaccine-induced clones.

This clone was seen only a few times. Its antigen is unknown. Profiled with immunoSEQ multiplex PCR; TCRdb holds only in-frame clones, not every one. The sample lists about 28,000 clones; around 70% were seen once. CDR3 length: 16 residues. V shed 6 bases, J shed 4 bases, and the junction held 9 bases outside the gene matches. Germline V gives CDR1 PRHDT, CDR2 FYEKMQ (reference sequence). CD4+ T cells specific for antigen were expanded with viral peptide pools by the ViraFEST assay before sequencing. At the end of roughly 9 days of culture, CD4+ T cells were isolated. Participants received two doses of either the BNT162b2 or mRNA-1273 vaccine. None of these healthy vaccinees had been infected with SARS-CoV-2 before vaccination. Peptides at 10 ug/ml and IL-2 at 10 IU/ml were added to more than 1.5 million PBMC per well. IL-2 medium was substituted for half the medium on days 3 and 7.

This chain connects TRBV13 to TRBJ2-2; 9 bases map to TRBD2. This clonotype was sampled from a human donor who received a COVID-19 vaccine. The sample was CD4+ T cells from PBMCs cultured with HCoV-NL63 spike peptides, taken after COVID-19 vaccination. CDR3 region: CASRLLAGRGTGELFF. The CDR3 DNA reads TGTGCCAGCAGACTCCTAGCGGGAAGGGGCACCGGGGAGCTGTTTTTT.